This T cell receptor beta chain was sequenced for a study of blood T cell repertoires in COVID-19. Study-wide background: Sources were T cells, B-cell-depleted T cells, or PBMCs; the material itself was cDNA or gDNA.

Seattle patients were enrolled while actively infected and followed longitudinally. V lost 0 bases to trimming and J lost 0 bases, with 2 bases between them. The CDR3 loop spans 13 amino acids. The germline V gene has CDR1 WNHNN and CDR2 SYGVQD (reference sequence). TCRdb's copy holds only in-frame clones and misses some; the assay was immunoSEQ multiplex PCR. The repertoire includes fewer than 400,000 clones, roughly nine tenths of them detected once, and roughly 2.9% sits in the top ten. The sequenced sample was peripheral blood. The TCR originated in a woman in her twenties or thirties with COVID-19, enrolled during active disease. V gene TRBV10-1 combines with J gene TRBJ1-1, with D unclear. The chain's CDR3 is CASSESLNTEAFF. CDR3 in DNA: TGCGCCAGCAGTGAGTCCTTGAACACTGAAGCTTTCTTT.